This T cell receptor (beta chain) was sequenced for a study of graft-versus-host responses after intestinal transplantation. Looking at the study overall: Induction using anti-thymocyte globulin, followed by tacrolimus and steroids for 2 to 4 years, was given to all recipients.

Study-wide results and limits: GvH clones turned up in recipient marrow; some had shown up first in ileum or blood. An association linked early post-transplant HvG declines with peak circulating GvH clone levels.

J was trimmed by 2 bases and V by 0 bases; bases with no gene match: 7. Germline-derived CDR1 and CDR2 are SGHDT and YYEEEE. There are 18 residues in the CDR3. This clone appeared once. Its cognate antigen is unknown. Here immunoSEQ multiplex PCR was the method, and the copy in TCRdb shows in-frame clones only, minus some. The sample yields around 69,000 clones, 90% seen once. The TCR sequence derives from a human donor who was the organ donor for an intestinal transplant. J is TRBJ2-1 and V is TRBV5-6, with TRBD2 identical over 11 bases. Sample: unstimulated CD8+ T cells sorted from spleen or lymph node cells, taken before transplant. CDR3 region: CASSLGDSGGGPYNEQFF. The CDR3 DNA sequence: TGTGCCAGCAGCTTGGGGGATAGCGGGGGGGGTCCCTACAATGAGCAGTTCTTC.